This T cell receptor (beta chain) was sequenced during a study of blood T cell repertoires in COVID-19. Trimming cost V 7 bases and J 4 bases, with 17 bases left between them. The CDR3 loop spans 15 amino acids. Germline V gene data show CDR1 as MNHEY and CDR2 as SMNVEV (reference sequence). The method was immunoSEQ multiplex PCR; TCRdb's version includes in-frame clones alone and lacks a portion of them. The sample holds about 200,000 clones, 70% to 85% seen once. Those enrolled, adults aged about 18 to 89 years, came from roughly 22 US areas. Participants' own reports of clinical history determined their cohort assignment. Cohort 3 donors were reported recovered after two negative PCRs, clearance, or symptom resolution.

The receptor comes from a man aged 35-49 years who had recovered from COVID-19. The material sequenced was PBMCs or T cells enriched from blood (not recorded which). The rearrangement links TRBV27 to TRBJ2-1; unclear D gene. In DNA form, the CDR3 reads TGTGCCAGCAAGGATGAGGCCAGTCCTTACAATGAGCAGTTCTTC. It yields the protein CASKDEASPYNEQFF.